This passage covers 6 T cell receptor beta chains from one sample sequenced in a study of sequential checkpoint blockade in melanoma. As to treatment: randomized to nivolumab then ipilimumab (arm A) or the reverse (arm B). Method: immunoSEQ multiplex PCR; TCRdb's copy keeps in-frame clones and lacks some. The top ten clones hold roughly 11% of a sample with about 24,000 clones, approximately 78% of them seen once. This specimen was CD8+ T cells sorted from blood (inferred from file names), taken from a patient given nivolumab and ipilimumab in sequence. The source is a human donor with melanoma.

The chain has TRBV6-5 and TRBJ1-5; no firm D call. Germline CDR1 MNHEY, CDR2 SVGAGI. This CDR3 contains 12 residues. V was clipped by 2 bases and J by 7 bases, with 6 bases between them. CDR3 sequence reads: CASSYNGQPQHF. CDR3 DNA: TGTGCCAGCAGTTACAATGGCCAGCCCCAGCATTTT.

The rearrangement uses TRBV30 and TRBJ1-5, with D uncertain. V was pared by 2 bases and J by 2 bases, with 7 bases between. This CDR3 has 13 amino acids. The V gene's germline CDR1 is GTSNPN and CDR2 SVGIG (reference sequence). DNA for the CDR3: TGTGCCTGGAGTACGGCGGGCAATCAGCCCCAGCATTTT. Translation gives CAWSTAGNQPQHF.

This sequence joins TRBV5-1 and TRBJ1-1; possible D gene TRBD1, 6 bases. Looked up from germline, CDR1 is SGHRS and CDR2 is YFSETQ. Trimming pared 2 bases from V and 4 bases from J, leaving 12 bases between. CDR3 size: 14 residues. CDR3 bases: TGCGCCAGCAGCTTACAGGGATACCCCACTGAAGCTTTCTTT. Amino acids: CASSLQGYPTEAFF. Filled out from reference TRBV5-1 and TRBJ1-1, the complete variable domain reads KAGVTQTPRYLIKTRGQQVTLSCSPISGHRSVSWYQQTPGQGLQFLFEYFSETQRNKGNFPGRFSGRQFSNSRSEMNVSTLELGDSALYLCASSLQGYPTEAFFGQGTRLTVV.

The CDR3: CASSTQGAGELFF. The CDR3 coding sequence is TGTGCCAGCAGTACACAGGGGGCCGGGGAGCTGTTTTTT. This chain joins TRBV28 and TRBJ2-2; the match to TRBD1 covers 8 bases. The CDR3 sequence is 13 residues long. From germline, CDR1 is MDHEN and CDR2 SYDVKM. V lost 5 bases and J lost 6; bases outside the gene matches: 2. Full variable domain (outside the CDR3, taken from reference TRBV28 and TRBJ2-2): DVKVTQSSRYLVKRTGEKVFLECVQDMDHENMFWYRQDPGLGLRLIYFSYDVKMKEKGDIPEGYSVSREKKERFSLILESASTNQTSMYLCASSTQGAGELFFGEGSRLTVL.

As DNA, the CDR3 is TGTGCCAGCAGCTTAGCGAGAGGGCCAAGTCGTGAGACCCAGTACTTC. This translates into CASSLARGPSRETQYF. The chain employs TRBV7-2 and TRBJ2-5; D perhaps matches TRBD2 (5 bases). V was pared by 0 bases and J by 5 bases, with 16 bases between. CDR1 and CDR2 from the germline V gene are SGHTA and FQGNSA. CDR3 length: 16 residues.

This chain uses TRBV18 with TRBJ2-3; 7 bases are shared with TRBD2. With V trimmed by 3 bases and J by 7 bases, 10 bases remained unmatched. Germline values: CDR1 KGHSH, CDR2 LQKENI. The CDR3 runs 15 residues. CDR3 residues: CASSPSAGVRNTQYF. For the CDR3, the DNA is TGTGCCAGCTCACCCTCCGCGGGAGTTAGGAATACGCAGTATTTT. The full variable domain, completed using reference TRBV18 and TRBJ2-3, is NAGVMQNPRHLVRRRGQEARLRCSPMKGHSHVYWYRQLPEEGLKFMVYLQKENIIDESGMPKERFSAEFPKEGPSILRIQQVVRGDSAAYFCASSPSAGVRNTQYFGPGTRLTVL.